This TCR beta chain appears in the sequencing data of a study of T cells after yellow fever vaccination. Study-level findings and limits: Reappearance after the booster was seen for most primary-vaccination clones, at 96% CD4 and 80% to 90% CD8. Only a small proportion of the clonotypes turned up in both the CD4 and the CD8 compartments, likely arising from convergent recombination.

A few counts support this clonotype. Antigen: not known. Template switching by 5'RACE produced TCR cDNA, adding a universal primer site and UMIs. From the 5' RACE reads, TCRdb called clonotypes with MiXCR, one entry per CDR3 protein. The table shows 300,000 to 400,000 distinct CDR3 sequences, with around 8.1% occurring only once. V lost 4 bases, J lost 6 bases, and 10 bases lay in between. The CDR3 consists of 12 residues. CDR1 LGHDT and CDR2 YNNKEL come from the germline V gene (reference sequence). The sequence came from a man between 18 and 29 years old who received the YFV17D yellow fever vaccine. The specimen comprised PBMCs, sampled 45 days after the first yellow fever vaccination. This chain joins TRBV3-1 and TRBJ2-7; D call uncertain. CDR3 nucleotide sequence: TGTGCCAGCAGCCCCGATATGAGCGAGCAGTACTTC. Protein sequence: CASSPDMSEQYF.